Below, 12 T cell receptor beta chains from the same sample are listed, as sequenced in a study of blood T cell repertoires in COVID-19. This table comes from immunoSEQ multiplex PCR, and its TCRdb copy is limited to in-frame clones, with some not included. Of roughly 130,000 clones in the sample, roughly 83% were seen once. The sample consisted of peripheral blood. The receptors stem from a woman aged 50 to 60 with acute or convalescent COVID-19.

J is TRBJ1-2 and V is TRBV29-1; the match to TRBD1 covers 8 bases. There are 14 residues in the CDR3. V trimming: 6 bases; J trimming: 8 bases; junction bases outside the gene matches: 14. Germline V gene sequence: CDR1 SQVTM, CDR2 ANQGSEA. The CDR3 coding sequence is TGCAGCGTATTGGACAGGGAGGACCCTAAGGGCTACACCTTC. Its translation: CSVLDREDPKGYTF.

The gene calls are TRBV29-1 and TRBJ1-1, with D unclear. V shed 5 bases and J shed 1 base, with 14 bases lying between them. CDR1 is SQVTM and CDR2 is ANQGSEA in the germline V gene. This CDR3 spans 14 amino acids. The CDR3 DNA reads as TGCAGCGTTTACAGCATGACCTCGAACACTGAAGCTTTCTTT. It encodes CSVYSMTSNTEAFF.

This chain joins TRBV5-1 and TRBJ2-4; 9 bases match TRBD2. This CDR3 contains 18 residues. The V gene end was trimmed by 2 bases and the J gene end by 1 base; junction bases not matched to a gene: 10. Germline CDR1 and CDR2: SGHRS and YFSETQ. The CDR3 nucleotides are TGCGCCAGCAGCTTTTTAGCGGGGGTGTCCGGGGCCAAAAACATTCAGTACTTC. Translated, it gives CASSFLAGVSGAKNIQYF.

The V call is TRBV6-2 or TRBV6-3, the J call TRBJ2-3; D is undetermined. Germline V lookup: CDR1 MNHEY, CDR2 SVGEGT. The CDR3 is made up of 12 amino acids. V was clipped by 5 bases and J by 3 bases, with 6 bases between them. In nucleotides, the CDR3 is TGTGCCAGCAGTACGGTTACAGATACGCAGTATTTT. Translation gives CASSTVTDTQYF.

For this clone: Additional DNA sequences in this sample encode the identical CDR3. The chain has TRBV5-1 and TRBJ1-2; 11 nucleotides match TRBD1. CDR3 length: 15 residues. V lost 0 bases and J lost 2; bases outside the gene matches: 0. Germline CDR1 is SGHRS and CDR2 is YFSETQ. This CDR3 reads CASSLGTGGNYGYTF. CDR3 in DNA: TGCGCCAGCAGCTTGGGGACAGGGGGCAACTATGGCTACACCTTC.

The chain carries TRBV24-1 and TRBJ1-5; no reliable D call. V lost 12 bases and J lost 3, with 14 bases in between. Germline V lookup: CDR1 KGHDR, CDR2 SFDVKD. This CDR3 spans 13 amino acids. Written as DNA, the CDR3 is TGTGCCTCATCGAGAGGGATCAATCAGCCCCAGCATTTT. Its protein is CASSRGINQPQHF.

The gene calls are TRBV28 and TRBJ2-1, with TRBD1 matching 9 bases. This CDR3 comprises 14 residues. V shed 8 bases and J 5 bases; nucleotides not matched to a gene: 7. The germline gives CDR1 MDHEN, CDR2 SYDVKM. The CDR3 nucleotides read TGTGCCAGCTTGGGACAGGGAATCGACAATGAGCAGTTCTTC. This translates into CASLGQGIDNEQFF. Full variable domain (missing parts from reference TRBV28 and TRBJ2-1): DVKVTQSSRYLVKRTGEKVFLECVQDMDHENMFWYRQDPGLGLRLIYFSYDVKMKEKGDIPEGYSVSREKKERFSLILESASTNQTSMYLCASLGQGIDNEQFFGPGTRLTVL.

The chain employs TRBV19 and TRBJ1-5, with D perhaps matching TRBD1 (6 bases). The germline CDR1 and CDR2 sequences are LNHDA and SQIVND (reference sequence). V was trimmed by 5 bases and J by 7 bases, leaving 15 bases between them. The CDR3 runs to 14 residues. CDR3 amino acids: CASSSGDERQPQHF. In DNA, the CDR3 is TGTGCCAGTAGTTCAGGGGATGAGCGGCAGCCCCAGCATTTT. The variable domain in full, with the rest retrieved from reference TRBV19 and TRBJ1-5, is DGGITQSPKYLFRKEGQNVTLSCEQNLNHDAMYWYRQDPGQGLRLIYYSQIVNDFQKGDIAEGYSVSREKKESFPLTVTSAQKNPTAFYLCASSSGDERQPQHFGDGTRLSIL.

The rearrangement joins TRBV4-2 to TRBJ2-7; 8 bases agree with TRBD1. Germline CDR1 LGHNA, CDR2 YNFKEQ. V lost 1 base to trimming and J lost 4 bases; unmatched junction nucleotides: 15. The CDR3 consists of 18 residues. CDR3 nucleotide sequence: TGTGCCAGCAGCCAAGGACCTCCCGGACAGGGTTCCTCATACGAGCAGTACTTC. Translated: CASSQGPPGQGSSYEQYF.

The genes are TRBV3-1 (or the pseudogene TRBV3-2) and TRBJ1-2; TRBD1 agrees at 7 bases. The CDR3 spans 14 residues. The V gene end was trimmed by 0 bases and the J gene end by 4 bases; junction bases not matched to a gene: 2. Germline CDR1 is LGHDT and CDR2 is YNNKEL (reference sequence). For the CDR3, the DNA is TGTGCCAGCAGCCAAGACAGGGGGTTCTATGGCTACACCTTC. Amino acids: CASSQDRGFYGYTF.

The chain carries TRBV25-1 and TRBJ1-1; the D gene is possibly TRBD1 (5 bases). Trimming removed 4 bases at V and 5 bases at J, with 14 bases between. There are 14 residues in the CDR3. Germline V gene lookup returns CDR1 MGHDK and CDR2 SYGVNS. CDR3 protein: CASSGQGRGTEAFF. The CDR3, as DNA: TGTGCCAGCAGTGGCCAGGGAAGAGGTACTGAAGCTTTCTTT.

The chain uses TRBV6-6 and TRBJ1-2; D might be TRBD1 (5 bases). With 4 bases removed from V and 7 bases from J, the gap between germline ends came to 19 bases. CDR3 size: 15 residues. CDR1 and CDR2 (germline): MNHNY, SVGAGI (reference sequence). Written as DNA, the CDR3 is TGTGCCAGCAGTTTAATTTCGGGGGTAGGGGTTGGCTACACCTTC. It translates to CASSLISGVGVGYTF.